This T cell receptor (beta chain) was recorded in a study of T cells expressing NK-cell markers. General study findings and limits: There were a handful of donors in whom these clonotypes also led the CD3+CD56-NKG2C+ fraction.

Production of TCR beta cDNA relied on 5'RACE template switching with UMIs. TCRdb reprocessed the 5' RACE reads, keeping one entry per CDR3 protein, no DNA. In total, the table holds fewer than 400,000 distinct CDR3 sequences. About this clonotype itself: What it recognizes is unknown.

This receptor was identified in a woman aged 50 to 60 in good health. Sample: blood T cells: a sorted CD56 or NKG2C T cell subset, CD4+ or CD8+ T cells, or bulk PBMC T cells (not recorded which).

The CDR3 loop is CASSTGTASNQPQHF. The chain uses TRBV27 and TRBJ1-5; TCRdb returns TRBD1, unconfirmable since there is no DNA. The CDR3 runs 15 residues. CDR1 is MNHEY, CDR2 SMNVEV, per germline (reference sequence).